The 22 T cell receptor beta chains reported below all come from one sample, sequenced in a study of cytomegalovirus exposure and HLA in healthy donors. The PCR used 60 Vbeta and 13 Jbeta primers. TCRdb's table, derived via immunoSEQ multiplex PCR, lists solely in-frame clones and lacks some. This sample yields 150,000 to 170,000 clones, of which around 81% are seen a single time; around 5.2% belongs to the top ten. Specimen: PBMCs. These receptors were obtained from a woman between 35 and 50 years old in good health and CMV-seropositive.

V is TRBV14 and J is TRBJ2-4; 9 bases are shared with TRBD2. CDR3 length: 18 residues. Germline V gene sequence: CDR1 SGHDN, CDR2 FVKESK. Trimming took 2 bases from V and 0 from J; bases not matched to a gene: 8. CDR3: CASSQRSGRPLAKNIQYF. In nucleotides, the CDR3 is TGTGCCAGCAGCCAACGAAGCGGGAGGCCACTAGCCAAAAACATTCAGTACTTC.

The rearrangement uses TRBV6-5 and TRBJ1-1; D uncertain. CDR1 MNHEY and CDR2 SVGAGI come from the germline V gene. CDR3 length equals 14 residues. V shed 3 bases and J shed 3 bases, with 11 bases lying between them. In nucleotides, the CDR3 is TGTGCCAGCAGTTATGGGGAGAAGGACACTGAAGCTTTCTTT. It codes for CASSYGEKDTEAFF.

The chain uses TRBV27 and TRBJ2-1; 9 bases match TRBD2. V shed 2 bases and J 2 bases; nucleotides not matched to a gene: 4. The CDR3 totals 16 residues. Germline-derived CDR1 and CDR2 are MNHEY and SMNVEV (reference sequence). CDR3 amino acids: CASSLEGGRAYNEQFF. The CDR3 DNA reads as TGTGCCAGCAGTTTAGAAGGCGGGAGGGCCTACAATGAGCAGTTCTTC.

V usage is TRBV19 and J usage is TRBJ1-5, with 9 positions matching TRBD1. The CDR3 is 17 residues long. Germline V CDR1 and CDR2: LNHDA, SQIVND (reference sequence). V was clipped by 3 bases and J by 6 bases; unmatched bases: 12. The CDR3 reads CASSMVRGQGSVQPQHF. Written as DNA, the CDR3 is TGTGCCAGTAGTATGGTACGGGGACAGGGTTCCGTTCAGCCCCAGCATTTT.

The chain is built from TRBV4-1 and TRBJ2-7; 9 bases fit TRBD2. This CDR3 has 17 amino acids. V lost 0 bases and J lost 5; bases outside the gene matches: 11. Germline CDR1 and CDR2: MGHRA and YSYEKL. CDR3 nucleotides: TGCGCCAGCAGCCAAGAGAGGGCGGGAGGGAGATCGAACGAGCAGTACTTC. Amino acid sequence: CASSQERAGGRSNEQYF.

The rearrangement links TRBV10-2 to TRBJ2-6, with a possible D match to TRBD2 (5 bases). The CDR3 consists of 15 residues. Germline lookup yields CDR1 WSHSY and CDR2 SAAADI. Trimming cost V 5 bases and J 1 base, with 9 bases left between them. The CDR3 DNA reads TGCGCCAGCAGTTCGACGGGATCTGGGGCCAACGTCCTGACTTTC. Amino acid sequence: CASSSTGSGANVLTF.

The chain recombines TRBV5-1 with TRBJ2-3; no clear D. This CDR3 region has 16 residues. V gave up 5 bases and J gave up 0 bases, with 16 bases separating them. From germline, CDR1 is SGHRS and CDR2 YFSETQ. The CDR3 sequence: CASRPYVMASTDTQYF. The CDR3 DNA sequence: TGCGCCAGCAGGCCGTACGTGATGGCTAGCACAGATACGCAGTATTTT.

This chain connects TRBV28 to TRBJ1-5, with D possibly matching TRBD1 (6 bases). CDR1 and CDR2 from the germline V gene are MDHEN and SYDVKM. V shed 10 bases and J shed 0 bases, with 16 bases lying between them. CDR3 size: 15 residues. This CDR3 reads CATRGGGHSNQPQHF. The CDR3, as DNA: TGTGCCACCAGGGGCGGGGGACATAGCAATCAGCCCCAGCATTTT.

This clone was observed a single time. The chain joins TRBV28 to TRBJ2-5; TRBD2 agrees at 8 bases. J was trimmed by 3 bases and V by 5 bases; bases with no gene match: 14. Germline assignment: CDR1 MDHEN and CDR2 SYDVKM. This CDR3 region has 17 residues. DNA for the CDR3: TGTGCCAGCAGTGAATACGGCAGGAGCGGGAGCGAAGAGACCCAGTACTTC. Translating it yields CASSEYGRSGSEETQYF.

The CDR3 reads CASKYRGYTEAFF. DNA for the CDR3: TGTGCCAGCAAATACAGGGGGTACACTGAAGCTTTCTTT. The chain uses TRBV2 and TRBJ1-1, with 8 bases identical to TRBD1. CDR1 is SNHLY and CDR2 is FYNNEI in the germline V gene. The CDR3 totals 13 residues. V lost 7 bases to trimming and J lost 3 bases; unmatched junction nucleotides: 4. The full variable domain, rest sourced from reference TRBV2 and TRBJ1-1, is EPEVTQTPSHQVTQMGQEVILRCVPISNHLYFYWYRQILGQKVEFLVSFYNNEISEKSEIFDDQFSVERPDGSNFTLKIRSTKLEDSAMYFCASKYRGYTEAFFGQGTRLTVV.

The chain has TRBV30 and TRBJ1-1; 9 bases line up with TRBD1. Germline assignment: CDR1 GTSNPN and CDR2 SVGIG (reference sequence). The CDR3 is 15 residues long. Losses at the gene ends were 0 bases for V and 5 bases for J; bases not matched to a gene: 7. The CDR3 bases are TGTGCCTGGAGTGTACCGGGACAGGGAGGTACTGAAGCTTTCTTT. This sequence encodes CAWSVPGQGGTEAFF.

The chain has TRBV27 and TRBJ2-7; 9 nucleotides match TRBD2. The germline V gene encodes CDR1 MNHEY and CDR2 SMNVEV (reference sequence). The CDR3 spans 15 residues. J lost 2 bases, V lost 0 bases, and 2 bases had no gene match. CDR3: CASSLSPSGAYEQYF. In nucleotides, the CDR3 is TGTGCCAGCAGTTTATCGCCTAGCGGGGCCTACGAGCAGTACTTC.

The chain has TRBV11-3 and TRBJ1-1; D call uncertain. The CDR3 runs 12 residues. Germline assignment: CDR1 SGHNT and CDR2 YENEEA. V was clipped by 2 bases and J by 5 bases, with 6 bases between them. This CDR3 reads CASSLIPTEAFF. CDR3 bases: TGTGCCAGCAGCTTAATCCCTACTGAAGCTTTCTTT.

The CDR3 DNA reads TGTGCCAGTAGCCCGTCGAGGGGGAATCAGCCCCAGCATTTT. Translation: CASSPSRGNQPQHF. This sequence joins TRBV19 and TRBJ1-5; possible D gene TRBD1, 6 bases. V lost 6 bases to trimming and J lost 4 bases, with 13 bases between them. In germline, CDR1 is LNHDA, CDR2 SQIVND (reference sequence). The CDR3 length is 14 residues.

The table lists this clone with a count of one. V and J are TRBV27 and TRBJ1-5; D is undetermined. The V end was cut by 5 bases, the J end by 0 bases, with 5 bases between. CDR1 is MNHEY and CDR2 is SMNVEV in the germline V gene (reference sequence). CDR3 size: 13 residues. In DNA form, the CDR3 reads TGTGCCAGCAGTACAGATAGCAATCAGCCCCAGCATTTT. It specifies CASSTDSNQPQHF.

In this sample, this clone turned up a few times. This chain joins TRBV6-1 and TRBJ1-5; tentative D call: TRBD1 (5 bases). The V end lost 0 bases, the J end lost 1 base, and 10 bases lay between the germline ends. The CDR3 extends over 16 amino acids. CDR1 is MNHNS and CDR2 is SASEGT in the germline V gene. Here the CDR3 reads CASSEAGGVSNQPQHF. The CDR3 region has the DNA TGTGCCAGCAGTGAAGCGGGAGGGGTGAGCAATCAGCCCCAGCATTTT.

The chain employs TRBV9 and TRBJ2-5; the match to TRBD2 covers 9 bases. The CDR3 is made up of 16 amino acids. V was pared by 4 bases and J by 5 bases, with 12 bases of the junction left unmatched. Germline CDR1 SGDLS, CDR2 YYNGEE. The CDR3 region has the DNA TGTGCCAGCAGCCCTGACGGAAGCGGGAGGTCGGAGACCCAGTACTTC. It encodes CASSPDGSGRSETQYF.

This chain links TRBV10-3 with TRBJ1-4; TRBD1 is a possible D gene (6 bases). The V end was cut by 2 bases, the J end by 8 bases, with 15 bases between. Per the germline V gene, CDR1 is ENHRY and CDR2 is SYGVKD. The CDR3 length is 15 residues. DNA for the CDR3: TGTGCCATCAGTGAGGCGAGAGGGGGAACCGAAAAACTGTTTTTT. The encoded protein is CAISEARGGTEKLFF.

The chain employs TRBV19 and TRBJ2-6; D is ambiguous. Trimming took 5 bases from V and 2 from J, leaving 13 bases between them. Germline V gives CDR1 LNHDA, CDR2 SQIVND (reference sequence). This CDR3 has 16 residues. The CDR3 sequence: CASSWKQNPGANVLTF. CDR3 nucleotides: TGTGCCAGTAGTTGGAAACAGAACCCTGGGGCCAACGTCCTGACTTTC.

This rearrangement joins TRBV6-1 to TRBJ2-1, with TRBD1 matching 8 bases. The trim removed 4 bases at V and 2 bases at J, leaving 7 bases unmatched. This CDR3 has 16 residues. Germline CDR1 and CDR2: MNHNS and SASEGT. As DNA, the CDR3 is TGTGCCAGCAGTGTTGACAGGGGCTCTACCTACAATGAGCAGTTCTTC. The encoded protein is CASSVDRGSTYNEQFF.

This clone turned up a few times. This sequence joins TRBV28 and TRBJ1-1; possibly TRBD1 for D (5 bases). This CDR3 region has 14 residues. CDR1 MDHEN and CDR2 SYDVKM come from the germline V gene. Deletions cut 7 bases from V and 1 base from J, with 13 bases between. The CDR3 protein is CASTRDRWNTEAFF. The CDR3 DNA is TGTGCCAGCACTCGAGACAGATGGAACACTGAAGCTTTCTTT.

This chain links TRBV5-1 with TRBJ2-1; D may be TRBD2 (5 bases). Trimming cost V 5 bases and J 5 bases, with 11 bases left between them. Germline assignment: CDR1 SGHRS and CDR2 YFSETQ. This CDR3 spans 13 amino acids. As DNA, the CDR3 is TGCGCCAGCAGTGGGAGTGCCAACAATGAGCAGTTCTTC. This translates into CASSGSANNEQFF.